The sequence of this TCR beta chain was determined in a study of a mutant IDH1 vaccine in newly diagnosed glioma. The sample's time point: week 23, last vaccination. Doses of 300 ug of mutant IDH1 20-mer peptide were given with topical imiquimod. The method was immunoSEQ multiplex PCR; TCRdb's version includes in-frame clones alone and lacks a portion of them. Among roughly 28,000 clones listed, less than 90% were seen once. Germline V gene data show CDR1 as DFQATT and CDR2 as SNEGSKA (reference sequence). Trimming cost V 1 base and J 5 bases, with 4 bases left between them. The length of the CDR3 is 11 residues. The table lists this clone with a few counts. The antigen is not known.

Sequencing was performed on PBMCs, taken from a glioma patient whose treatment included an IDH1 peptide vaccine. The chain has TRBV20-1 and TRBJ2-3; D uncertain. This TCR derives from a woman aged 18-35 years with glioma. DNA for the CDR3: TGCAGTGCTAGAGTCGGAGATACGCAGTATTTT. Protein sequence: CSARVGDTQYF.